These 10 T cell receptor beta chains came from one sample sequenced in a study of cytomegalovirus exposure and HLA in healthy donors (TCRdb year 2017). Libraries were prepared through the immunoSEQ multiplex PCR assay. For the multiplex PCR, a mixture combining 60 forward primers for TCR Vbeta segments and 13 reverse primers for TCR Jbeta segments was used. This immuneACCESS table, as held by TCRdb, lists in-frame sequences with V and J called but not all clones. Of the missing ones, under half trace to an unresolved V gene in checked studies; the others have no known cause. The sample table lists 93,000 or so clones, about 77% of them with a count of one. About 9.4% of the sample lies in the top ten. Sequencing input: PBMCs. These receptors originate from a woman in her late teens or twenties in good health and CMV-seropositive.

This clone was found once. The V gene is TRBV28, the J gene TRBJ2-1; D is perhaps TRBD2 (6 bases). Germline CDR1 reads MDHEN; CDR2 reads SYDVKM. This CDR3 has 15 residues. V shed 3 bases and J shed 9 bases, with 18 bases lying between them. In DNA form, the CDR3 reads TGTGCCAGCAGTTTTAGGCCAGCGGGTTGGGGTGAGCAGTTCTTC. Translated, it gives CASSFRPAGWGEQFF.

This clone has just a few counts. The CDR3 bases are TGTGCCAGCAGTCACCGACGTCTATCCGCGGGCAATCAGCCCCAGCATTTT. Residues: CASSHRRLSAGNQPQHF. The V and J genes are TRBV11-3 and TRBJ1-5; D ambiguous. The CDR3 is made up of 17 amino acids. The germline V gene encodes CDR1 SGHNT and CDR2 YENEEA. Trimming took off 6 bases at V and 2 bases at J, with 20 bases between the two ends.

This chain uses TRBV7-6 with TRBJ1-1, with 8 positions matching TRBD1. The CDR3 loop spans 17 amino acids. Germline CDR1 and CDR2: SGHVS and FNYEAQ. The ends lost 5 bases at V and 3 bases at J; junction bases unmatched: 14. CDR3 nucleotide sequence: TGTGCCAGCAGCATTCGCTCCGGGACAGGAGGGGACACTGAAGCTTTCTTT. Encoded protein: CASSIRSGTGGDTEAFF.

This chain uses TRBV5-6 with TRBJ1-2, with D perhaps TRBD1 (6 bases). V dropped 0 bases and J dropped 8 bases, with 8 bases sitting between them. Germline V CDR1 and CDR2: SGHDT, YYEEEE. CDR3 length: 12 residues. CDR3 residues: CASSLGTGGYTF. The CDR3 coding sequence is TGTGCCAGCAGCTTGGGAACAGGGGGCTACACCTTC. The full variable domain, with the rest looked up from reference TRBV5-6 and TRBJ1-2, is DAGVTQSPTHLIKTRGQQVTLRCSPKSGHDTVSWYQQALGQGPQFIFQYYEEEERQRGNFPDRFSGHQFPNYSSELNVNALLLGDSALYLCASSLGTGGYTFGSGTRLTVV.

The gene calls are TRBV2 and TRBJ1-1; no firm D call. The CDR3 covers 11 residues. The ends were cut back, 8 bases at V and 6 bases at J, with 10 bases in the middle. Germline lookup yields CDR1 SNHLY and CDR2 FYNNEI. The CDR3 sequence: CASGPVAEAFF. CDR3 in DNA: TGTGCCAGCGGGCCGGTGGCTGAAGCTTTCTTT. Drawing the rest from reference TRBV2 and TRBJ1-1, the complete variable domain is EPEVTQTPSHQVTQMGQEVILRCVPISNHLYFYWYRQILGQKVEFLVSFYNNEISEKSEIFDDQFSVERPDGSNFTLKIRSTKLEDSAMYFCASGPVAEAFFGQGTRLTVV.

The gene calls are TRBV10-3 and TRBJ2-5, with TRBD1 as a possible D gene (6 bases). The CDR3 has 14 residues. V was clipped by 3 bases and J by 7 bases, with 15 bases between them. Germline CDR1 is ENHRY and CDR2 is SYGVKD. The CDR3 nucleotides read TGTGCCATCAGTGAACCTAGAACGACAGGGACCCAGTACTTC. Its protein product is CAISEPRTTGTQYF.

J is TRBJ1-4 and V is TRBV4-2; D remains ambiguous. Per the germline V gene, CDR1 is LGHNA and CDR2 is YNFKEQ. The CDR3 contains 16 residues. With 3 bases removed from V and 8 bases from J, the gap between germline ends came to 19 bases. As DNA, the CDR3 is TGTGCCAGCAGCCAGGATCCGGGAAGAACATACGAAAAACTGTTTTTT. Translated: CASSQDPGRTYEKLFF.

The chain employs TRBV2 and TRBJ2-4; TRBD2 aligns across 7 bases. The CDR3 has 15 amino acids. Germline trimming cut 7 bases from V and 0 bases from J; bases unmatched to any gene: 6. Germline lookup yields CDR1 SNHLY and CDR2 FYNNEI. The CDR3 sequence is CASKRDGVAKNIQYF. CDR3 in DNA: TGTGCCAGCAAGCGGGACGGTGTAGCCAAAAACATTCAGTACTTC.

This clone was counted only a few times. The chain has TRBV27 and TRBJ2-1; maybe TRBD1 (6 bases). Trimming removed 2 bases from V and 8 bases from J, with 25 bases in between. Germline V gives CDR1 MNHEY, CDR2 SMNVEV (reference sequence). The CDR3 covers 18 residues. CDR3 sequence reads: CASSLGLVGGHNPDEQFF. CDR3 nucleotides: TGTGCCAGCAGTTTAGGGCTTGTTGGGGGACATAATCCCGATGAGCAGTTCTTC.

V usage is TRBV5-5 and J usage is TRBJ1-5, with D maybe TRBD1 (6 bases). Trimming removed 0 bases at V and 7 bases at J, with 17 bases between. Germline CDR1 is SGHKS and CDR2 is YYEKEE (reference sequence). This CDR3 has 16 amino acids. Written as DNA, the CDR3 is TGTGCCAGCAGCTTGGGGGTCGGAGGGGGAGGGCAGCCCCAGCATTTT. This gives the protein CASSLGVGGGGQPQHF.